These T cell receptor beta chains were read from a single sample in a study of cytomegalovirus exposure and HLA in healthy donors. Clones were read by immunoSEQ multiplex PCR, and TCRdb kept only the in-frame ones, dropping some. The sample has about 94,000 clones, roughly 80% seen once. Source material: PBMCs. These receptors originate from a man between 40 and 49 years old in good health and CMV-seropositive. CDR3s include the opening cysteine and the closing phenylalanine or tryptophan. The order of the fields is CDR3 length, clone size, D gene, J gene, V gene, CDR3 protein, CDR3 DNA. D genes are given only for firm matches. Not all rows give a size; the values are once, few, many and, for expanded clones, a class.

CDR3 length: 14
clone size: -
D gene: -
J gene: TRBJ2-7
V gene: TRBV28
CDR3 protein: CASRGYRGSYEQYF
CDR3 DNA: TGTGCCAGCAGGGGATACCGGGGAAGCTACGAGCAGTACTTC

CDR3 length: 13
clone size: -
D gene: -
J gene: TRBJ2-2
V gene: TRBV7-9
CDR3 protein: CASSLFEDGELFF
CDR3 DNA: TGTGCCAGCAGCTTATTTGAGGACGGGGAGCTGTTTTTT

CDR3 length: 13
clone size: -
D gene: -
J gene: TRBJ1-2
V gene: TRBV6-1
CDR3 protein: CASRHSSNYGYTF
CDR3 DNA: TGTGCCAGCAGGCACAGCTCTAACTATGGCTACACCTTC

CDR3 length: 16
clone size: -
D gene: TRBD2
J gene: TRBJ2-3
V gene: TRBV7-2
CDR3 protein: CASSGPSGGPSDTQYF
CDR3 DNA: TGTGCCAGCAGCGGACCTAGCGGGGGACCCAGCGATACGCAGTATTTT

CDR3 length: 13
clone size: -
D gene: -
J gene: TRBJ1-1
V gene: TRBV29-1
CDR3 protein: CSVVGRGNTEAFF
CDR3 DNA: TGCAGCGTTGTCGGCAGGGGGAACACTGAAGCTTTCTTT

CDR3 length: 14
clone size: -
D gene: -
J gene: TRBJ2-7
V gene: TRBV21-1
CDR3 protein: CASTLAKELYEQYF
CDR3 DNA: TGTGCCAGCACCCTCGCCAAAGAGCTCTACGAGCAGTACTTC

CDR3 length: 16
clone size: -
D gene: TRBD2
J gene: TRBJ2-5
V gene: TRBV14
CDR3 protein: CASSEKLAGGLSTQYF
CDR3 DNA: TGTGCCAGCAGCGAAAAACTAGCGGGAGGGTTATCGACCCAGTACTTC

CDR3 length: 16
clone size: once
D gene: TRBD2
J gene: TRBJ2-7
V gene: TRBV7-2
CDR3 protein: CASSLSLAGRLGEQYF
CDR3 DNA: TGTGCCAGCAGCTTATCCCTAGCGGGACGTCTAGGCGAGCAGTACTTC

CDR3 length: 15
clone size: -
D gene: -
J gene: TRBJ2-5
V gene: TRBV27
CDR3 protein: CASSLSGGGVETQYF
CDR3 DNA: TGTGCCAGCAGTTTGTCAGGAGGGGGGGTGGAGACCCAGTACTTC

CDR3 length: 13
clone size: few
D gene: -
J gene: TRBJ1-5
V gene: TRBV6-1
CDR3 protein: CASGGQHNQPQHF
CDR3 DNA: TGTGCCAGTGGGGGCCAGCACAATCAGCCCCAGCATTTT

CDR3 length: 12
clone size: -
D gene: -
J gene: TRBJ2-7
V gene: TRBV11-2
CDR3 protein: CASSREGGEQYF
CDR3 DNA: TGTGCCAGCAGCAGAGAAGGGGGCGAGCAGTACTTC

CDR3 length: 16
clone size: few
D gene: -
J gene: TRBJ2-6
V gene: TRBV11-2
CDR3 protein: CASSLEGGYGANVLTF
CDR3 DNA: TGTGCCAGCAGCTTAGAAGGGGGATACGGGGCCAACGTCCTGACTTTC

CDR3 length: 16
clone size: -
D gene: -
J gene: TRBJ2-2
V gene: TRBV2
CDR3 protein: CASISSDWGDTGELFF
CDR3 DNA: TGTGCCAGCATCAGTTCAGACTGGGGGGACACCGGGGAGCTGTTTTTT

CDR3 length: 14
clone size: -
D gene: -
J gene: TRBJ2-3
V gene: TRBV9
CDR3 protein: CASGLAAHPDTQYF
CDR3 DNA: TGTGCCAGCGGGTTAGCGGCCCATCCAGATACGCAGTATTTT

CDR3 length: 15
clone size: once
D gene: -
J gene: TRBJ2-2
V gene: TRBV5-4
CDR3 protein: CASGGLAANTGELFF
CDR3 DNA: TGTGCCAGCGGGGGGCTAGCGGCGAACACCGGGGAGCTGTTTTTT

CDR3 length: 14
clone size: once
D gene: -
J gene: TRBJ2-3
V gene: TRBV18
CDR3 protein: CASSPPLTTDTQYF
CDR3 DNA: TGTGCCAGCTCACCCCCTCTAACCACAGATACGCAGTATTTT

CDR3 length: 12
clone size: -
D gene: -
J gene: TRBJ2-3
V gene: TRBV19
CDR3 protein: CASTGSTDTQYF
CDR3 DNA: TGTGCCAGTACGGGGAGCACAGATACGCAGTATTTT

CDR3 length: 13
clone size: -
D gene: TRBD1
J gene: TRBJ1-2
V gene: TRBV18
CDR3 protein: CASSLDRGSGHTF
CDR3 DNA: TGTGCCAGCTCACTGGACAGGGGGAGCGGCCACACCTTC

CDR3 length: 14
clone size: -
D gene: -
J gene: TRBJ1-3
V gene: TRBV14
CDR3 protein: CASSPTSSGNTIYF
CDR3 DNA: TGTGCCAGCAGCCCTACGAGCTCTGGAAACACCATATATTTT

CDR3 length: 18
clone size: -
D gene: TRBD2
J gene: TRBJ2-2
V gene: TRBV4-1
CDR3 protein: CASSLRPGLAANTGELFF
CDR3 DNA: TGCGCCAGCAGCCTCCGACCCGGACTAGCGGCGAACACCGGGGAGCTGTTTTTT

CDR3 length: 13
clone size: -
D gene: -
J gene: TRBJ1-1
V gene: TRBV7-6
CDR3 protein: CASSLQENTEAFF
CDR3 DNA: TGTGCCAGCAGCTTACAGGAGAACACTGAAGCTTTCTTT

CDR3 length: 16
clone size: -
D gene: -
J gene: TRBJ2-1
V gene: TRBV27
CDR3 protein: CASSFVDFSSYNEQFF
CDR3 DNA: TGTGCCAGCAGTTTCGTCGACTTTAGCTCCTACAATGAGCAGTTCTTC

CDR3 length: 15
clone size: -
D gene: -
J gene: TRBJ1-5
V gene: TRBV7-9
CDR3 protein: CASSSPGFSNQPQHF
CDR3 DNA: TGTGCCAGCAGCTCCCCCGGGTTTAGCAATCAGCCCCAGCATTTT

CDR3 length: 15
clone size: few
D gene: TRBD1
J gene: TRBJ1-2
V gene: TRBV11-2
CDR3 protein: CASSLLGQGTYGYTF
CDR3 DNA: TGTGCCAGCAGCTTATTGGGACAGGGGACGTATGGCTACACCTTC

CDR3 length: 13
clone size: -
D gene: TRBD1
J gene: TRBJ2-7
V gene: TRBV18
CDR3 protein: CASSATGDYEQYF
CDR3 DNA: TGTGCCAGCTCAGCGACAGGGGACTACGAGCAGTACTTC

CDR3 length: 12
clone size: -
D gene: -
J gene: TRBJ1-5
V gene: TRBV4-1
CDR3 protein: CASSRGSQPQHF
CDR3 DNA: TGCGCCAGCAGCCGAGGATCCCAGCCCCAGCATTTT

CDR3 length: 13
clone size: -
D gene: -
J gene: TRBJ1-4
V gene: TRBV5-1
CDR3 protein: CATKRTENEKLFF
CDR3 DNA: TGCGCCACCAAAAGGACAGAAAATGAAAAACTGTTTTTT

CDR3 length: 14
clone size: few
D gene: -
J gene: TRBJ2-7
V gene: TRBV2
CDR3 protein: CASSEEGGTYEQYF
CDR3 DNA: TGTGCCAGCAGTGAAGAGGGGGGGACCTACGAGCAGTACTTC

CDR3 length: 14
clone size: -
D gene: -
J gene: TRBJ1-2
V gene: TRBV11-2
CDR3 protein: CASSLDPRDYGYTF
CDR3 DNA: TGTGCCAGCAGCTTAGATCCCAGGGACTATGGCTACACCTTC

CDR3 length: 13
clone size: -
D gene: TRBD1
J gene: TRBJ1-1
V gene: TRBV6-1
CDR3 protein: CASGGTGTTEAFF
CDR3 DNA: TGTGCCAGCGGAGGGACAGGGACCACTGAAGCTTTCTTT

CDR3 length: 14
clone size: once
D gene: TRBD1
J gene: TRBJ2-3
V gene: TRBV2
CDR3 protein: CASSPTTGSDTQYF
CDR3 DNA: TGTGCCAGCAGTCCAACGACAGGGTCCGATACGCAGTATTTT

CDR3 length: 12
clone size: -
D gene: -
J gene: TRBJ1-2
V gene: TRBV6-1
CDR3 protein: CASSLVGSSYTF
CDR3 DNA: TGTGCCAGCAGTTTGGTCGGGTCGAGCTACACCTTC

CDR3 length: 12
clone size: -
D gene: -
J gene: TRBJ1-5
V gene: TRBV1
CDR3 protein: CTRSNSNQPQHF
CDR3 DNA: TGCACCAGGAGCAATTCGAATCAGCCCCAGCATTTT

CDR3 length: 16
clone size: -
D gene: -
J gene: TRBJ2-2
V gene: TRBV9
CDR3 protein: CASSEQPQTGTGELFF
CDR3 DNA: TGTGCCAGCAGCGAACAGCCCCAGACGGGAACCGGGGAGCTGTTTTTT

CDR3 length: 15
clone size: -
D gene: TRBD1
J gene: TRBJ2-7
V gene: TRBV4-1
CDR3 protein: CASSQDADRAYEQYF
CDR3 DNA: TGCGCCAGCAGCCAAGATGCGGACAGGGCCTACGAGCAGTACTTC

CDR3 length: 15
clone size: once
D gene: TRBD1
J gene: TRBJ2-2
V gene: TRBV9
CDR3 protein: CASSVGTGNTGELFF
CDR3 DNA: TGTGCCAGCAGCGTCGGGACAGGGAACACCGGGGAGCTGTTTTTT

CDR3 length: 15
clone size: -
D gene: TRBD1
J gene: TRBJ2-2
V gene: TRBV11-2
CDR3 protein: CASSTWDRRTGELFF
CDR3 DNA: TGTGCCAGCAGCACTTGGGACAGACGCACCGGGGAGCTGTTTTTT

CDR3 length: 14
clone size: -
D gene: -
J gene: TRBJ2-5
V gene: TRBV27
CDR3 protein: CASSSPGRLETQYF
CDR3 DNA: TGTGCCAGCAGTTCCCCGGGGAGGTTGGAGACCCAGTACTTC

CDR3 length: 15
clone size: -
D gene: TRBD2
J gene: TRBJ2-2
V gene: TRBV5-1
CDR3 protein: CASSFYGEGTGELFF
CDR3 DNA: TGCGCCAGCAGCTTCTACGGGGAGGGCACCGGGGAGCTGTTTTTT

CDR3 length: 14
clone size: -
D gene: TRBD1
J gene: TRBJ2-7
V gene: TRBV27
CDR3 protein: CASSFDRANYEQYF
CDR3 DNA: TGTGCCAGCAGTTTTGACAGGGCAAACTACGAGCAGTACTTC

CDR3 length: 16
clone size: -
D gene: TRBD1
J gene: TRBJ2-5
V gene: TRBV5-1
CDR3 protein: CASSLDGTGEVETQYF
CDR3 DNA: TGCGCCAGCAGCTTGGATGGGACAGGGGAGGTAGAGACCCAGTACTTC

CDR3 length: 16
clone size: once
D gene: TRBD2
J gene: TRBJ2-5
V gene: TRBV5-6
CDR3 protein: CASSRRTSGSSETQYF
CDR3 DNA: TGTGCCAGCAGCAGGAGGACTAGCGGGAGTAGCGAGACCCAGTACTTC

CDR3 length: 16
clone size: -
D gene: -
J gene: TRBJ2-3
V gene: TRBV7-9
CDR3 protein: CASSLALGLGSNTQYF
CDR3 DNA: TGTGCCAGCAGCTTAGCATTGGGACTGGGGTCAAATACGCAGTATTTT

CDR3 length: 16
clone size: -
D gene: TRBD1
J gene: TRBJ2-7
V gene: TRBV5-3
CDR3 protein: CARSGTGNSKAVEQYF
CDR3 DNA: TGTGCCAGAAGCGGGACAGGGAATTCTAAGGCGGTCGAGCAGTACTTC

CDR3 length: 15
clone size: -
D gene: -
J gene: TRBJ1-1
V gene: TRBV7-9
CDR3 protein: CASSLGFLKGSEAFF
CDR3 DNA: TGTGCCAGCAGCTTAGGGTTTTTGAAAGGGAGTGAAGCTTTCTTT

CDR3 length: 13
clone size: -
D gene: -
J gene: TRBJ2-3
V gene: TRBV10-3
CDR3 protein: CAISPESRDTQYF
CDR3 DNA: TGTGCCATCAGCCCCGAGTCTAGAGATACGCAGTATTTT

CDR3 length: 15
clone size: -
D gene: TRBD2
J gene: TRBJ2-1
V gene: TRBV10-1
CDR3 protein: CASSESGTREDEQFF
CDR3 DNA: TGCGCCAGCAGTGAGTCGGGGACTAGGGAGGATGAGCAGTTCTTC

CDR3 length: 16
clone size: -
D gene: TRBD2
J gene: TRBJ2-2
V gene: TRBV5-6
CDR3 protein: CASSLVVAGYTGELFF
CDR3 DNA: TGTGCCAGCAGCTTGGTCGTAGCGGGTTACACCGGGGAGCTGTTTTTT

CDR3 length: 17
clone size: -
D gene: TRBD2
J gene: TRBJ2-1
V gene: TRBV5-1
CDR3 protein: CASSLGRTSGGAREQFF
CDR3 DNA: TGCGCCAGCAGCTTGGGTCGGACTAGCGGGGGGGCGCGGGAGCAGTTCTTC

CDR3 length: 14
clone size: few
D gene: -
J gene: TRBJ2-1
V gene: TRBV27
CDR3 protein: CASSLRDWGFEQFF
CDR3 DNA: TGTGCCAGCAGTTTGCGGGATTGGGGATTTGAGCAGTTCTTC

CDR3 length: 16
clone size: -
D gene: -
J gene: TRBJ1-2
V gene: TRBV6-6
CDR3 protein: CASSYPLGNPQQGYTF
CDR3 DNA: TGTGCCAGCAGTTATCCCCTGGGCAACCCCCAGCAGGGCTACACCTTC

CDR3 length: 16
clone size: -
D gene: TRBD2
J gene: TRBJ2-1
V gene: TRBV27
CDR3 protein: CASSLPQGGGGNEQFF
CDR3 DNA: TGTGCCAGCAGTTTACCCCAGGGTGGGGGGGGGAATGAGCAGTTCTTC

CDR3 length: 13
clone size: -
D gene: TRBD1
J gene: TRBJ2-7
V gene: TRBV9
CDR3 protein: CASSVEGGREQYF
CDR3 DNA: TGTGCCAGCAGCGTAGAAGGGGGCCGGGAGCAGTACTTC

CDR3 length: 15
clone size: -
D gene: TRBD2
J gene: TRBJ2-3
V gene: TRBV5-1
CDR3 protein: CASNLWGLGTDTQYF
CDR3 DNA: TGCGCCTCCAACCTGTGGGGACTAGGCACAGATACGCAGTATTTT

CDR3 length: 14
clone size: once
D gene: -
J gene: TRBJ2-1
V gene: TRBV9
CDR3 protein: CASTAVGLDNEQFF
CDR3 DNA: TGTGCCAGCACCGCCGTCGGCCTAGACAATGAGCAGTTCTTC